Listed below are T cell receptor beta chains from one sample, sequenced in a study of OX40 agonist ivuxolimab in advanced cancers. Method: immunoSEQ multiplex PCR; TCRdb's copy keeps in-frame clones and lacks some. Of about 56,000 clones listed, around 91% were seen once; the top ten hold roughly 10%. The material sequenced was CD4+ or CD8+ T cells sorted from blood, taken in a trial of the OX40 agonist ivuxolimab. The receptor source for this set is an adult with an advanced solid tumor such as melanoma, head and neck, liver or kidney cancer. Each CDR3 is given with its conserved first and last residue. The D gene is left open where the match is weak. Where a row states a size, it is once, few, many or the class of an expanded clone; other rows omit it.

TRBJ2-1 - - TRBV11-2 CASSLTGQASYNEQFF TGTGCCAGCAGCCTCACAGGGCAAGCTTCCTACAATGAGCAGTTCTTC
TRBJ2-5 - - TRBV6-1 CASTYPGLARETQYF TGTGCCAGCACCTACCCGGGCCTAGCAAGGGAGACCCAGTACTTC
TRBJ2-2 - - TRBV19 CASSTFPGELFF TGTGCCAGTAGTACCTTTCCCGGGGAGCTGTTTTTT
TRBJ1-1 once - TRBV29-1 CSAEGENTEAFF TGCAGCGCCGAGGGAGAGAACACTGAAGCTTTCTTT
TRBJ2-1 - - TRBV5-4 CASSPLDGRRRGANNEQFF TGTGCCAGCAGCCCTCTTGACGGGCGGAGAAGGGGGGCAAACAATGAGCAGTTCTTC
TRBJ2-3 - - TRBV7-9 CASSFGTPQVADTQYF TGTGCCAGCAGCTTCGGGACCCCTCAGGTGGCAGATACGCAGTATTTT
TRBJ1-2 - - TRBV10-3 CAISEHTTDYGYTF TGTGCCATCAGTGAGCATACCACGGACTATGGCTACACCTTC
TRBJ1-2 - - TRBV19 CASSIGAQRNYGYTF TGTGCCAGTAGTATAGGGGCACAGCGCAACTATGGCTACACCTTC
TRBJ1-1 - - TRBV6-1 CASRKNRDTEAFF TGTGCCAGCAGGAAGAACAGGGACACTGAAGCTTTCTTT
TRBJ2-1 - TRBD2 TRBV7-8 CASSSGLAGGSSLGNEQFF TGTGCCAGCAGCTCGGGACTAGCGGGAGGCTCCTCCCTAGGTAATGAGCAGTTCTTC
TRBJ1-1 - - TRBV7-9 CASSSNKQGNTEAFF TGTGCCAGCAGCTCGAACAAACAGGGAAACACTGAAGCTTTCTTT
TRBJ2-1 - - TRBV6-6 CASGWKTGSYNEQFF TGTGCCAGCGGATGGAAAACAGGGTCCTACAATGAGCAGTTCTTC
TRBJ2-2 - TRBD1 TRBV28 CASSSGGYTGELFF TGTGCCAGCAGCTCAGGGGGTTACACCGGGGAGCTGTTTTTT
TRBJ1-3 - - TRBV28 CASSQISPVSGNTIYF TGTGCCAGCAGCCAGATTTCGCCCGTCTCTGGAAACACCATATATTTT
TRBJ1-5 few - TRBV7-9 CASSLGEYQPQHF TGTGCCAGCAGCCTTGGGGAATATCAGCCCCAGCATTTT
TRBJ2-1 - TRBD2 TRBV7-9 CASSLARLAGGDSYNEQFF TGTGCCAGCAGCTTAGCGCGGCTAGCGGGGGGCGACTCCTACAATGAGCAGTTCTTC
TRBJ2-1 - TRBD2 TRBV5-1 CASSLGLAGGRSSYNEQFF TGCGCCAGCAGCCTGGGGCTAGCGGGAGGGAGGAGCTCCTACAATGAGCAGTTCTTC
TRBJ2-2 - - TRBV18 CASSQFVRDKNTGELFF TGTGCCAGCTCACAATTCGTCAGGGACAAGAACACCGGGGAGCTGTTTTTT
TRBJ1-4 - - TRBV7-3 CASSIPGEGEKLFF TGTGCCAGCAGCATACCAGGGGAAGGCGAAAAACTGTTTTTT
TRBJ2-6 once - TRBV19 CASSPFGETGANVLTF TGTGCCAGTAGTCCGTTCGGGGAGACTGGGGCCAACGTCCTGACTTTC
TRBJ2-2 - TRBD1 TRBV2 CASSGQGTASGGELFF TGTGCCAGCAGTGGACAGGGAACTGCCTCAGGCGGGGAGCTGTTTTTT
TRBJ1-2 - - TRBV7-9 CASSPRTALSSYTF TGTGCCAGCAGCCCTCGGACGGCGTTGAGTAGCTACACCTTC
TRBJ2-7 - - TRBV7-2 CASSAKWEDEQYF TGTGCCAGCAGCGCAAAGTGGGAGGACGAGCAGTACTTC
TRBJ1-4 once TRBD1 TRBV12-5 CASGLPGTEDEKLFF TGTGCTAGTGGACTCCCCGGGACAGAAGATGAAAAACTGTTTTTT
TRBJ1-5 - TRBD1 TRBV27 CASSERQGLPNQPQHF TGTGCCAGCAGTGAAAGACAGGGGCTTCCCAATCAGCCCCAGCATTTT
TRBJ2-2 few - TRBV28 CASSLAAEPTGELFF TGTGCCAGCAGTTTAGCAGCGGAGCCCACCGGGGAGCTGTTTTTT
TRBJ2-7 - TRBD1 TRBV9 CASSEGTDPYEQYF TGTGCCAGCAGCGAGGGGACAGACCCCTACGAGCAGTACTTC
TRBJ1-2 - - TRBV6-1 CASSLSGAYGYTF TGTGCCAGCAGTTTGTCCGGGGCTTATGGCTACACCTTC
TRBJ1-4 - - TRBV28 CASSEPGATNEKLFF TGTGCCAGCAGTGAACCAGGGGCAACTAATGAAAAACTGTTTTTT
TRBJ1-1 - - TRBV5-1 CASSLKGTEAFF TGCGCCAGCAGCTTGAAGGGCACTGAAGCTTTCTTT
TRBJ2-1 - - TRBV2 CASIQLGLKNEQFF TGTGCCAGCATTCAACTAGGACTCAAGAATGAGCAGTTCTTC
TRBJ1-6 - - TRBV10-2 CARYLLDLHF TGCGCCCGCTATCTTTTAGACCTCCACTTT
TRBJ1-2 - - TRBV1 CTSSPWTGAYGYTF TGCACCAGCAGTCCTTGGACAGGCGCCTATGGCTACACCTTC
TRBJ2-3 - TRBD2 TRBV6-1 CASSEAPSGRGDTQYF TGTGCCAGCAGTGAAGCCCCTAGCGGGAGAGGAGATACGCAGTATTTT
TRBJ2-5 - TRBD2 TRBV29-1 CSVESGGPETQYF TGCAGCGTTGAAAGCGGGGGCCCAGAGACCCAGTACTTC
TRBJ2-3 - TRBD2 TRBV7-2 CASSFASGRKDTQYF TGTGCCAGCAGCTTTGCTAGCGGGAGAAAAGATACGCAGTATTTT
TRBJ1-1 - - TRBV27 CASGMLGGGSTEAFF TGTGCCAGCGGTATGTTAGGAGGGGGGAGTACTGAAGCTTTCTTT
TRBJ2-3 once - TRBV7-9 CASSPWTETDTQYF TGTGCCAGCAGCCCCTGGACAGAAACAGATACGCAGTATTTT
TRBJ2-5 once - TRBV2 CASSRDGQETQYF TGTGCCAGCAGTAGGGACGGCCAAGAGACCCAGTACTTC
TRBJ1-3 - - TRBV28 CASSTQGNTIYF TGTGCCAGCAGTACCCAGGGAAACACCATATATTTT
TRBJ1-2 - - TRBV7-8 CASSLATRNYGYTF TGTGCCAGCAGCCTTGCTACAAGGAACTATGGCTACACCTTC
TRBJ2-3 - - TRBV5-4 CASSSSAPTDTQYF TGTGCCAGTAGCTCTAGCGCCCCCACAGATACGCAGTATTTT
TRBJ2-2 - TRBD2 TRBV19 CASRRTSESGELFF TGTGCCAGTAGACGGACTAGCGAATCCGGGGAGCTGTTTTTT
TRBJ1-3 - TRBD1 TRBV30 CAWSTRGLSGNTIYF TGTGCCTGGAGTACCAGGGGGCTCTCTGGAAACACCATATATTTT
TRBJ2-7 - TRBD1 TRBV5-3 CARSDRDRAYEQYF TGTGCCAGAAGCGACCGGGACAGAGCCTACGAGCAGTACTTC
TRBJ2-5 - - TRBV5-4 CASSSPAGRETQYF TGTGCCAGCAGCTCGCCGGCGGGCCGGGAGACCCAGTACTTC